Shown below are 2 T cell receptor beta chains from a single sample sequenced in a study of OX40 agonist ivuxolimab in advanced cancers. TCRdb's table, derived via immunoSEQ multiplex PCR, lists solely in-frame clones and lacks some. The data show 95,000 to 150,000 clones, around 95% seen once. The specimen was CD4+ or CD8+ T cells sorted from blood, collected in a trial of the OX40 agonist ivuxolimab. The receptors were gathered from an adult with an advanced solid tumor such as melanoma, head and neck, liver or kidney cancer.

The genes are TRBV6-5 and TRBJ1-2; no definite D call. Trimming removed 4 bases at V and 2 bases at J, with 11 bases between. The CDR3 sequence is 14 residues long. In germline, CDR1 is MNHEY, CDR2 SVGAGI. CDR3: CASSSAGVNYGYTF. DNA for the CDR3: TGTGCCAGCAGTTCCGCAGGCGTCAACTATGGCTACACCTTC.

This chain joins TRBV21-1 and TRBJ2-3; the table calls TRBD2, which could not be checked here. TRBV21-1 is listed as a pseudogene. There are 18 residues in the CDR3. CDR3 in amino acids: CASSNIGELAGAGDTQYF. The CDR3, as DNA: TGTGCCAGCAGCAATATAGGGGAATTAGCGGGAGCAGGTGATACGCAGTATTTT.